The rows below give T cell receptor beta chains drawn from one sample of a study of early T cells in non-severe SARS-CoV-2 infection. TCRdb reanalysed the 5' RACE reads using MiXCR and keeps one entry per CDR3 protein. Seen here are 57,000 or so distinct CDR3 sequences, around 13% observed once, and the top ten hold approximately 4.8%. Material for sequencing was whole blood. The receptors originated from an adult who was a healthcare worker with PCR-confirmed SARS-CoV-2 infection or an uninfected control (not recorded which). The conserved cysteine and the conserved F or W are not part of the CDR3 here. D genes are given only for firm matches.

V	J	D	CDR3
TRBV28	TRBJ2-2	-	ASSSKRVAGELF
TRBV7-9	TRBJ2-7	TRBD1	ASSRQTGSSYEQY
TRBV3-1	TRBJ2-5	-	ASSQTRRSVQRLNQETQY
TRBV10-2	TRBJ1-2	-	ASRQGNYGYT
TRBV7-6	TRBJ2-1	TRBD2	ASSLGLAGVEQF
TRBV6-2/TRBV6-3	TRBJ2-1	-	ASSYKDNEQF
TRBV29-1	TRBJ1-3	TRBD1	SVRDRGSGNTIY
TRBV7-9	TRBJ2-4	TRBD2	ASSLSNVREGIAKNIQY
TRBV5-8	TRBJ1-2	-	ASSRAQVIYGHT
TRBV4-1	TRBJ2-7	-	ASSQVSSYEQY
TRBV6-5	TRBJ2-2	TRBD2	ASSYSRLAGNTGELF
TRBV4-2	TRBJ2-3	TRBD2	ASSPDEAGGTDTQY
TRBV12-3/TRBV12-4	TRBJ2-3	-	ASSYREGTQY
TRBV28	TRBJ1-6	TRBD1	ASRTGENSPLH
TRBV23-1	TRBJ2-1	-	ASSQFPRILRSSYNEQF
TRBV6-5	TRBJ2-7	-	ASSYSQHYEQY
TRBV15	TRBJ2-1	-	ATSRDPLVSGEQF
TRBV11-2	TRBJ1-2	-	ASSLDRVSDGYT
TRBV11-3	TRBJ2-1	TRBD2	ASSLDQGGLAGGYNEQF
TRBV20-1	TRBJ2-3	-	SARDLGQPRGTQY
TRBV18	TRBJ2-1	-	ASARETGNEQF
TRBV29-1	TRBJ2-1	-	SVFQANEQF
TRBV7-9	TRBJ2-5	-	ASSLVGPGETQY
TRBV19	TRBJ2-2	-	ASSLGRAPNSGELF
TRBV10-1	TRBJ2-5	TRBD2	ASSPGGQETQY
TRBV10-3	TRBJ2-2	-	ATCRDPSANTGELF
TRBV7-9	TRBJ2-5	-	ASRNSETQY
TRBV5-1	TRBJ2-5	-	APDDRGETQY
TRBV28	TRBJ2-7	-	ASSQGPTREQY
TRBV7-2	TRBJ2-2	-	ASSSKNTGELF
TRBV7-2	TRBJ2-3	TRBD2	ASRPESGGARPQY
TRBV29-1	TRBJ2-1	-	SVAGSEQF
TRBV5-1	TRBJ2-7	-	ASSLDSAYEQY
TRBV28	TRBJ2-5	TRBD2	ASSGLAGAGETQY
TRBV4-1	TRBJ2-1	TRBD2	ASSQLDMGLAGDNEQF
TRBV5-1	TRBJ2-3	-	ASSFGGPDTQY
TRBV6-1	TRBJ1-5	-	ASSVVGGPNQPQH
TRBV7-9	TRBJ1-6	-	ASSLLLGPYNSPLH
TRBV5-6	TRBJ2-1	-	ASSPGVSAYNEQF
TRBV25-1	TRBJ1-2	-	ASNEGSNYGYT
TRBV24-1	TRBJ2-3	-	ATSDFSPGRTQY
TRBV7-9	TRBJ2-4	-	ASSLPSVDKNIQY
TRBV11-2	TRBJ2-5	TRBD2	ASSPGTSLETQY